This entry features one TCR beta chain sequence. This record belongs to a study of T-cell reconstitution after alpha-beta-depleted transplantation in children. Trimming removed 7 bases from V and 0 bases from J, with 17 bases in between. There are 15 residues in the CDR3. Germline CDR1 and CDR2: SGHDT and YYEEEE. Unique molecular identifiers tagged the TCRbeta library. TCRdb reprocessed the PCR reads via MiXCR and lists one record per CDR3 protein. The data show around 500,000 distinct CDR3 sequences, around 13% seen once. This chain links TRBV5-6 with TRBJ2-7; D might be TRBD1 or TRBD2, each matching 5 bases. The sequence derives from a human donor who donated a stem cell graft to a child with combined immunodeficiency. The sequences come from PBMCs from the stem cell graft donor, collected from the stem cell graft. The CDR3 protein is CASDNSEGPSYEQYF. The CDR3 nucleotides read TGTGCCAGCGATAATAGTGAGGGACCCTCCTACGAGCAGTACTTC. Supplemented by reference TRBV5-6 and TRBJ2-7, the full variable domain reads DAGVTQSPTHLIKTRGQQVTLRCSPKSGHDTVSWYQQALGQGPQFIFQYYEEEERQRGNFPDRFSGHQFPNYSSELNVNALLLGDSALYLCASDNSEGPSYEQYFGPGTRLTVT.